The entry below gives a single T cell receptor (beta chain) sequence along with its context. The antigen it recognizes is unknown. Base qualities are not provided; no much larger clone lies one nucleotide away. The DNeasy Blood and Tissue Kit was used to extract roughly 2-3.1 ug of genomic DNA from umbilical cord blood or frozen pancreas. Amplification and barcoding of TCRbeta CDR3 regions were carried out by two-step multiplex PCR on the immunoSEQ human TCRbeta survey platform. Illumina instruments were used to sequence the libraries, and IgH from the same samples was sequenced in parallel. The study's processing was this. Raw reads were filtered against IMGT V, D, J definitions and binned by a nearest-neighbor algorithm to remove PCR and sequencing errors. A clone was defined by an identical nucleotide sequence, and differential abundance between tissues was tested with a Fisher exact test for each clone at a pFDR threshold of p<0.01. Clones whose frequencies were too low for statistical inference were excluded by a minimum inclusion filter of 10 in either sample. The immunoSEQ Analyzer was used for pairwise clonal comparisons, while IMGT tools were used to assess gene family usage. The table was pulled from immuneACCESS by TCRdb, which kept in-frame rearrangements only. Such tables lose some clones; where checked, under half of the loss comes from unresolved V genes, and the rest has no known cause. The V and J calls and clone size come from that table; D and trimming were worked out from the DNA. The sample includes about 50,000 clones, with about four fifths observed a single time. Of the sample, 0.35% to 0.45% is held by the ten largest clones.

The sample comes from a study of fetal regulatory T cell absence and autoimmunity (dated by TCRdb to about 2017). In the study overall: Exocrine pancreas autoimmunity was observed in the IPEX patients in the absence of clinical diabetes. What the authors observed across the whole study: The TCR compartment showed significant oligoclonal enrichment in pancreas versus cord blood, with some top clones over 85-fold enriched. Cord blood and pancreas had broadly similar TRB gene family usage, resembling published neonatal and adult repertoires. The oligoclonal enrichment was taken as support for antigen-driven autoimmunity in the pancreas before birth in IPEX syndrome.

From its cysteine to its phenylalanine, the CDR3 spans 11 amino acids. Only the CDR3 portion is preserved as DNA: 33 bases, with reading frame beginning at the first base. Based on the germline V gene (reference sequence), the CDR1 and CDR2 sequences are PRHDT and FYEKMQ. Trimming costs V 8 bases and J 1 base, and their ends lie 5 bases apart. The TCR was taken from a newborn boy with IPEX syndrome. Sample: cord blood. The chain uses TRBV13 and TRBJ1-1; TRBD1 is a possible D gene, resting on 5 matching bases. The CDR3 in this case is CASGGNTEAFF. The nucleotide sequence is given as TGTGCCAGCGGGGGGAACACTGAAGCTTTCTTT.